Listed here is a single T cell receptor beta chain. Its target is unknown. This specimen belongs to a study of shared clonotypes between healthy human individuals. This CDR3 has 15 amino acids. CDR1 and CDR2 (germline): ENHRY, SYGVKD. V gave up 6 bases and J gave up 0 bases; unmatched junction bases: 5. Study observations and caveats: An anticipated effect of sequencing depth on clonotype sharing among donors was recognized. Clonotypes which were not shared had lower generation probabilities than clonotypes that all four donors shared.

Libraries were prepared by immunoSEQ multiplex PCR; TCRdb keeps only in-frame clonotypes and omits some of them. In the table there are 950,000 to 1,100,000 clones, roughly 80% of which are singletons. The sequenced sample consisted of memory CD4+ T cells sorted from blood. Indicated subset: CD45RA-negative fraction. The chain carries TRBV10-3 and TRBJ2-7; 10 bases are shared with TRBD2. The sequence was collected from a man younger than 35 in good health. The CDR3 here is CAISPGLADSYEQYF. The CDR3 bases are TGTGCCATCAGCCCCGGACTAGCGGACTCCTACGAGCAGTACTTC.